The source of this T cell receptor (beta chain) is a study of CD8+ T cells in alopecia areata. RNA, once extracted, was reverse transcribed into cDNA for use as the sequencing template. Method: immunoSEQ multiplex PCR; TCRdb's copy keeps in-frame clones and lacks some. The data contain roughly 14,000 clones, roughly 61% of them singletons. About this clone itself: Its antigen is unknown.

In the case of a few patients, the CD4+ cells were sorted into CD25+CD127- cells. It was from alopecia areata patients that lesional scalp punch biopsies and peripheral blood were collected. Cell sorting was applied to PBMCs, and CD4+ and CD8+ T cells were collected. Findings and caveats of the study: Patients shared TCRs less clearly than mice did, possibly owing to HLA. Sequences from scalp samples also cover resident alphabeta T cells of normal skin.

The sample consisted of CD4+ Tregs sorted from blood. The origin of this receptor is a human donor with alopecia areata.

The CDR3 sequence is CSVEWGTLLGQFF. CDR3 bases: TGCAGCGTTGAATGGGGGACACTGCTTGGGCAGTTCTTC. The chain couples TRBV29-1 to TRBJ2-1, with D possibly being TRBD1 (6 bases). The germline gives CDR1 SQVTM, CDR2 ANQGSEA. V was cut by 2 bases and J by 12 bases, with 17 bases left in between. CDR3 size: 13 residues.